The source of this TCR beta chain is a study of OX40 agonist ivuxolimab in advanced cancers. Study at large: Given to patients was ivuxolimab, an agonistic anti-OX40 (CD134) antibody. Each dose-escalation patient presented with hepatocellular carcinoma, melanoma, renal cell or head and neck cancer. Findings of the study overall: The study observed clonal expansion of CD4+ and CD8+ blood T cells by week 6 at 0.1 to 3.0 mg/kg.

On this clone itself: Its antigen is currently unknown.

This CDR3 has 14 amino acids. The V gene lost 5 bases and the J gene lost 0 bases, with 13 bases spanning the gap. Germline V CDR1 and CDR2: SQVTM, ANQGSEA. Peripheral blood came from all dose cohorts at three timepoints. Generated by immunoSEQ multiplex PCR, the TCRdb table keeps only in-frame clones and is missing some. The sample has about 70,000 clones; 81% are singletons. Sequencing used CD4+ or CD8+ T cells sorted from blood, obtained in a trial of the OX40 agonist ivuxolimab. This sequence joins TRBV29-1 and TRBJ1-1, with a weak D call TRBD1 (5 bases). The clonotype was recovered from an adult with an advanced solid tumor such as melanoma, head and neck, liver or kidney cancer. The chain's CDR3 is CSVKSQGLNTEAFF. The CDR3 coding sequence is TGCAGCGTTAAAAGCCAGGGCCTGAACACTGAAGCTTTCTTT.